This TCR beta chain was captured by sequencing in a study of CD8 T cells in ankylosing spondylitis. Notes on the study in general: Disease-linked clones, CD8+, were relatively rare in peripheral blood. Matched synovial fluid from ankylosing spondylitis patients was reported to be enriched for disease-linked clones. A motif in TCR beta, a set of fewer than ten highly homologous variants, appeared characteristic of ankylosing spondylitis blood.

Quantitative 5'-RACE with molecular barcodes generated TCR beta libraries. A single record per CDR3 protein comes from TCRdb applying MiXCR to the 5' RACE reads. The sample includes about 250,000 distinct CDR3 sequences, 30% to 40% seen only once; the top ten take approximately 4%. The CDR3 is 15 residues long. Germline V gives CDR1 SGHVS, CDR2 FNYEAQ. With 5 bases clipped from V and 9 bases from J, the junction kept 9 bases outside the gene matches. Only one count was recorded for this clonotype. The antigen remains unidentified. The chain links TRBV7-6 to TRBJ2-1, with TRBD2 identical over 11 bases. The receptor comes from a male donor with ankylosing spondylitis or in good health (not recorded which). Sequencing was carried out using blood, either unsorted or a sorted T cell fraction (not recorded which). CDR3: CASSDRLAGTLEQFF. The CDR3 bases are TGTGCCAGCAGCGATCGACTAGCGGGGACTCTTGAGCAGTTCTTC. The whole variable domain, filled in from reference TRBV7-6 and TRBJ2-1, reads GAGVSQSPRYKVTKRGQDVALRCDPISGHVSLYWYRQALGQGPEFLTYFNYEAQQDKSGLPNDRFSAERPEGSISTLTIQRTEQRDSAMYRCASSDRLAGTLEQFFGPGTRLTVL.